The 26 T cell receptor beta chains presented below share a single source sample, sequenced in a study of T cells after yellow fever vaccination. TCRdb called the 5' RACE reads again in MiXCR, with one record for every CDR3 protein. The sample gives about 580,000 distinct CDR3 sequences, about 17% of which show up once; 17% is in the top ten. The sample in question was PBMCs, obtained less than 6 days after the first yellow fever vaccination. Every receptor here comes from a young man who received the YFV17D yellow fever vaccine.

This clonotype has more than one count but fewer than ten. The rearrangement links TRBV7-9 to TRBJ1-2; D is possibly TRBD1 (5 bases). This CDR3 has 16 residues. The V end lost 1 base, the J end lost 4 bases, and 16 bases lay between the germline ends. Germline-derived CDR1 and CDR2 are SEHNR and FQNEAQ (reference sequence). This chain's CDR3 is CASSLVSSGHRYGYTF. The CDR3 nucleotides are TGTGCCAGCAGCTTAGTAAGTTCAGGGCATCGCTATGGCTACACCTTC.

This clonotype was observed a few times. The chain combines TRBV12-3 or TRBV12-4 with TRBJ2-1, with 7 bases identical to TRBD1. V lost 7 bases and J lost 4; bases outside the gene matches: 7. There are 14 residues in the CDR3. CDR3 DNA sequence: TGTGCCAGCATCCCGGGACAGCGATACAATGAGCAGTTCTTC. Its protein product is CASIPGQRYNEQFF.

This CDR3 reads CSARGSPGSHTGELFF. DNA of the CDR3: TGCAGTGCTAGAGGTTCCCCGGGGTCCCACACCGGGGAGCTGTTTTTT. The genes are TRBV20-1 and TRBJ2-2; D is possibly TRBD2 (5 bases). The CDR3 spans 16 residues. Germline V gives CDR1 DFQATT, CDR2 SNEGSKA (reference sequence). The V end was cut by 1 base, the J end by 3 bases, with 15 bases between.

This clonotype turned up a few times. This chain uses TRBV19 with TRBJ2-7; no clear D gene. Germline V gene lookup returns CDR1 LNHDA and CDR2 SQIVND (reference sequence). V lost 7 bases, J lost 4 bases, and 17 bases lay in between. The CDR3 extends over 14 amino acids. CDR3 sequence (DNA): TGTGCCAGTAAGGCGGCCCCGATGGCATACGAGCAGTACTTC. As protein: CASKAAPMAYEQYF.

This clonotype was seen a handful of times. The V gene is TRBV4-2, the J gene TRBJ1-5; 9 bases map to TRBD1. The CDR3 sequence is 15 residues long. V was clipped by 3 bases and J by 5 bases; unmatched bases: 5. Germline V gene sequence: CDR1 LGHNA, CDR2 YNFKEQ. The CDR3 loop is CASSHRQGDDQPQHF. CDR3 nucleotides: TGTGCCAGCAGCCACAGACAGGGGGACGATCAGCCCCAGCATTTT.

This clonotype occurred a few times. V gene TRBV7-2 combines with J gene TRBJ1-6; 8 bases match TRBD1. This CDR3 region has 15 residues. Germline V gene lookup returns CDR1 SGHTA and CDR2 FQGNSA. V dropped 5 bases and J dropped 6; count of bases not matched to a gene: 6. Here the CDR3 DNA reads TGTGCCAGCAGCCCTAGACAGGGGCGTAATTCACCCCTCCACTTT. Translated, it gives CASSPRQGRNSPLHF.

This clonotype has just a few counts. The chain employs TRBV18 and TRBJ2-5; D may be TRBD1 (5 bases). V lost 4 bases and J lost 1, with 10 bases in between. Germline lookup yields CDR1 KGHSH and CDR2 LQKENI. The CDR3 spans 14 residues. The CDR3 sequence: CASSRGTGQETQYF. CDR3 in DNA: TGTGCCAGCTCACGAGGAACAGGCCAAGAGACCCAGTACTTC.

The rearrangement links TRBV20-1 to TRBJ2-7, with 12 nucleotides matching TRBD2. The CDR3 has 17 residues. Germline V gives CDR1 DFQATT, CDR2 SNEGSKA (reference sequence). Trimming took 4 bases from V and 2 from J; bases not matched to a gene: 12. DNA of the CDR3: TGCAGTGCTAAGGGCCCCCCGAGGACTAGCGGGACCTACGAGCAGTACTTC. This translates into CSAKGPPRTSGTYEQYF.

This clonotype was picked up many times. V and J are TRBV12-3 or TRBV12-4 and TRBJ2-5, with 12 bases matching TRBD2. V trimming: 9 bases; J trimming: 4 bases; junction bases outside the gene matches: 12. The CDR3 sequence is 16 residues long. The CDR3: CASRVLAGGRRETQYF. The CDR3 DNA is TGTGCCAGTCGAGTTCTAGCGGGGGGGCGGAGAGAGACCCAGTACTTC.

The rearrangement joins TRBV27 to TRBJ2-7, with D perhaps given as TRBD1 or TRBD2 (5 bases each). The CDR3 runs to 13 residues. CDR1 and CDR2 (germline): MNHEY, SMNVEV (reference sequence). The CDR3 DNA follows: TGTGCCATCAGTTTGTCCGGGACGATCGAGCAGTACGTC. Translated, it gives CAISLSGTIEQYV.

This clonotype was found many times. The chain links TRBV7-2 to TRBJ1-2, with D tentatively TRBD1 (5 bases). The CDR3 runs to 14 residues. Germline lookup yields CDR1 SGHTA and CDR2 FQGNSA. Deletions cut 5 bases from V and 2 bases from J, with 12 bases between. The CDR3 DNA follows: TGTGCCAGCAGCCTTGACAGCCGCAACTATGGCTACACCTTC. Protein product: CASSLDSRNYGYTF.

This clonotype appeared a few times. In DNA form, the CDR3 reads TGCAGTGCTCGCCGGGACACCACTAACTATGGCTACACCTTC. Translated, it gives CSARRDTTNYGYTF. This rearrangement joins TRBV20-1 to TRBJ1-2; TRBD1 is a possible D gene (6 bases). Germline V gene data show CDR1 as DFQATT and CDR2 as SNEGSKA (reference sequence). Trimming shortened V by 5 bases and J by 0 bases, and 13 bases separated the two germline ends. The CDR3 has 14 residues.

V usage is TRBV15 and J usage is TRBJ2-5; TRBD2 agrees at 7 bases. V shed 0 bases and J 2 bases; nucleotides not matched to a gene: 6. Germline CDR1 reads LNHNV; CDR2 reads YYDKDF (reference sequence). CDR3 size: 16 residues. The CDR3 nucleotides read TGTGCCACCAGCAGAGATTACTGGCGGGGGCAAGAGACCCAGTACTTC. Amino acids: CATSRDYWRGQETQYF. The complete variable domain, with remaining parts taken from reference TRBV15 and TRBJ2-5, reads DAMVIQNPRYQVTQFGKPVTLSCSQTLNHNVMYWYQQKSSQAPKLLFHYYDKDFNNEADTPDNFQSRRPNTSFCFLDIRSPGLGDTAMYLCATSRDYWRGQETQYFGPGTRLLVL.

This clonotype showed up just a few times. The chain joins TRBV7-2 to TRBJ2-1; 8 bases fit TRBD2. Germline values: CDR1 SGHTA, CDR2 FQGNSA. This CDR3 comprises 16 residues. V gave up 3 bases and J gave up 5 bases; unmatched junction bases: 9. The CDR3 region has the DNA TGTGCCAGCAGCTTCTACGCGGGGGGCCTAAACAATGAGCAGTTCTTC. This gives the protein CASSFYAGGLNNEQFF.

As to this clonotype: Mismatch with germline at one junction end may stem from a read error. This chain connects TRBV6-1 to TRBJ1-4; possibly TRBD1 for D (6 bases). The germline V gene encodes CDR1 MNHNS and CDR2 SASEGT. This CDR3 spans 14 amino acids. This CDR3 is CASNSGHRNENLFF. CDR3 nucleotides: TGTGCCAGTAACTCGGGACACCGTAATGAAAACCTGTTTTTT.

The table lists this clonotype with a few counts. The chain uses TRBV6-1 and TRBJ1-4; TRBD1 aligns across 8 bases. Trimming removed 4 bases from V and 7 bases from J; junction bases left unmatched: 8. The germline V gene encodes CDR1 MNHNS and CDR2 SASEGT. The CDR3 runs to 15 residues. The CDR3 bases are TGTGCCAGCAGTGCTTTCCAGGGGGCGGGTGAAAAACTGTTTTTT. Translation: CASSAFQGAGEKLFF.

A few counts support this clonotype. This chain joins TRBV5-1 and TRBJ2-3; 11 bases line up with TRBD2. V shed 5 bases and J 5 bases; nucleotides not matched to a gene: 7. Germline V gene sequence: CDR1 SGHRS, CDR2 YFSETQ. The length of the CDR3 is 15 residues. The CDR3 is CASSELAGDIDTQYF. CDR3 DNA sequence: TGCGCCAGCAGTGAACTAGCGGGGGATATAGATACGCAGTATTTT.

V usage is TRBV7-9 and J usage is TRBJ1-6, with D perhaps matching TRBD1 (5 bases). V lost 3 bases and J lost 4, with 13 bases in between. CDR1 SEHNR and CDR2 FQNEAQ come from the germline V gene (reference sequence). This CDR3 region has 16 residues. The CDR3 region is CASSFTPGRYNSPLHF. CDR3 in DNA: TGTGCCAGCAGCTTTACCCCGGGACGTTATAATTCACCCCTCCACTTT.

This clonotype was counted ten times or more. The rearrangement links TRBV12-3 or TRBV12-4 to TRBJ2-1; 8 nucleotides align to TRBD2. The CDR3 is 14 amino acids. J was trimmed by 3 bases and V by 3 bases; bases with no gene match: 1. The CDR3 DNA reads TGTGCCAGCAGTTTCGGGACTAGCTACAATGAGCAGTTCTTC. It codes for CASSFGTSYNEQFF.

This clonotype was counted a few times. The J gene is TRBJ2-3, the V gene TRBV7-2; D call uncertain. V shed 4 bases and J shed 2 bases, with 10 bases lying between them. Germline loops: CDR1 SGHTA, CDR2 FQGNSA. CDR3 length: 14 residues. CDR3 nucleotide sequence: TGTGCCAGCAGCTCTCGCCGGACCACAGATACGCAGTATTTT. It yields the protein CASSSRRTTDTQYF.

The V gene is TRBV4-3, the J gene TRBJ1-2; D is unresolved. The germline V and J ends were trimmed by 0 bases and 5 bases, with 16 bases remaining between them. The V gene's germline CDR1 is LGHNA and CDR2 YSLEER. The CDR3 is 16 amino acids. In DNA form, the CDR3 reads TGCGCCAGCAGCCAAGATCAAGGGCAGGTGGGGTATGGCTACACCTTC. It yields the protein CASSQDQGQVGYGYTF.

This clonotype was seen more than once but under ten times. The V call is TRBV5-1, the J call TRBJ1-1, with TRBD1 identical over 7 bases. The germline gives CDR1 SGHRS, CDR2 YFSETQ. CDR3 length equals 16 residues. The J segment lost 3 bases and the V segment lost 0 bases, leaving 8 bases of the junction unmatched. CDR3 bases: TGCGCCAGCAGCTTGGGTACAGGGGAGGGGTACACTGAAGCTTTCTTT. Residues: CASSLGTGEGYTEAFF.

This clonotype turned up a few times. One junction end disagrees with the germline gene, perhaps due to a read error. This chain connects TRBV15 to TRBJ2-2, with TRBD2 as a possible D gene (5 bases). Germline V gene sequence: CDR1 LNHNV, CDR2 YYDKDF (reference sequence). The CDR3 totals 12 residues. CDR3 sequence (DNA): TGTGCCACCACCAGAAAAGGACTTCCGCTGTTTTTT. Its translation is CATTRKGLPLFF.

The rearrangement links TRBV11-1 to TRBJ2-3; 12 bases fit TRBD2. The CDR3 is 18 residues long. Germline CDR1 reads SGHAT; CDR2 reads FQDESV (reference sequence). The junction had 9 bases not matched to a gene; V was cut back by 3 bases and J by 2 bases. CDR3 coding DNA: TGTGCCAGCAGCTTTACCGGGACTAGCGGGTTCTCCACAGATACGCAGTATTTT. Translation gives CASSFTGTSGFSTDTQYF.

This clonotype was counted only a few times. This chain uses TRBV24-1 with TRBJ1-2; no clear D gene. The CDR3 consists of 13 residues. V lost 5 bases and J 8 bases, leaving 14 bases between the germline ends. CDR1 is KGHDR, CDR2 SFDVKD, per germline. CDR3 DNA: TGTGCCACCAGTGCCTTGGCGGGGTCCGGCTACACCTTC. This codes for CATSALAGSGYTF.

The sample holds a few counts of this clonotype. V is TRBV7-9 and J is TRBJ2-3, with 11 bases matching TRBD2. Looked up from germline, CDR1 is SEHNR and CDR2 is FQNEAQ (reference sequence). The ends lost 4 bases at V and 5 bases at J; junction bases unmatched: 8. The length of the CDR3 is 16 residues. The CDR3 DNA reads as TGTGCCAGCAGCTCCCGGGTAGCGGGGGGGGAAGATACGCAGTATTTT. This codes for CASSSRVAGGEDTQYF. Combining the CDR3 with reference TRBV7-9 and TRBJ2-3 gives the whole variable domain DTGVSQNPRHKITKRGQNVTFRCDPISEHNRLYWYRQTLGQGPEFLTYFQNEAQLEKSRLLSDRFSAERPKGSFSTLEIQRTEQGDSAMYLCASSSRVAGGEDTQYFGPGTRLTVL.